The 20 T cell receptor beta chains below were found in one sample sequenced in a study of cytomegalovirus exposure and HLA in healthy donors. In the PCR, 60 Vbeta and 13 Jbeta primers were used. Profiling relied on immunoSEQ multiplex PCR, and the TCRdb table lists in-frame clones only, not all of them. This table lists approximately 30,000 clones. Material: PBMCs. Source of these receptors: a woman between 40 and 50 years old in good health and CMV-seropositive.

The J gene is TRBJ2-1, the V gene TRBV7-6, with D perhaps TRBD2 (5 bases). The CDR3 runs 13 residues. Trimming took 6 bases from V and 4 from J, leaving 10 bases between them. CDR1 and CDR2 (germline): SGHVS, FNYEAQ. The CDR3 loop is CASRRESYNEQFF. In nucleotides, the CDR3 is TGTGCCAGCAGGAGGGAGTCGTACAATGAGCAGTTCTTC.

The CDR3, as DNA: TGTGCCACCAGACAGGGACGCGGCCAGGCCGGGGAGCTGTTTTTT. It yields the protein CATRQGRGQAGELFF. The V call is TRBV6-5, the J call TRBJ2-2; 7 bases are a match to TRBD1. Germline values: CDR1 MNHEY, CDR2 SVGAGI. This CDR3 has 15 amino acids. Trimming took 10 bases from V and 6 from J; bases not matched to a gene: 14.

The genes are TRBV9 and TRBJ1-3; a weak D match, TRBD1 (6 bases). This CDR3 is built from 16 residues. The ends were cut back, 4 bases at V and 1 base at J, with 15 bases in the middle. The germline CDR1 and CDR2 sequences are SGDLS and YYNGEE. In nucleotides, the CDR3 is TGTGCCAGCAGCCCACAGGGAGTGGGATCTGGAAACACCATATATTTT. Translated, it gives CASSPQGVGSGNTIYF.

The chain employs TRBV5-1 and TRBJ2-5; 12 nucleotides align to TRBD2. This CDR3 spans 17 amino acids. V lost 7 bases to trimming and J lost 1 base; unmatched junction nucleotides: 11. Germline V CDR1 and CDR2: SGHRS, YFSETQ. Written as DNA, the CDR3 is TGCGCCAGCTGTCCACTAGCGGGGGGTATACTCCAAGAGACCCAGTACTTC. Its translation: CASCPLAGGILQETQYF.

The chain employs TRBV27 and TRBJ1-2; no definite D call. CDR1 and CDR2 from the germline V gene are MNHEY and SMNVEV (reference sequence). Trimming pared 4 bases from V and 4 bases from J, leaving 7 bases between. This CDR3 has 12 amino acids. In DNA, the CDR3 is TGTGCCAGCAGTTCCACGGGCTATGGCTACACCTTC. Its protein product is CASSSTGYGYTF.

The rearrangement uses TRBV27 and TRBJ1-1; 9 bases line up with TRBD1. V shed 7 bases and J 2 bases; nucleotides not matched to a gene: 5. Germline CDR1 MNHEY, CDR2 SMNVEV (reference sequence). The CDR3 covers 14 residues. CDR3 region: CASTTGGLNTEAFF. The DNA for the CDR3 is TGTGCCAGCACGACAGGGGGGTTAAACACTGAAGCTTTCTTT.

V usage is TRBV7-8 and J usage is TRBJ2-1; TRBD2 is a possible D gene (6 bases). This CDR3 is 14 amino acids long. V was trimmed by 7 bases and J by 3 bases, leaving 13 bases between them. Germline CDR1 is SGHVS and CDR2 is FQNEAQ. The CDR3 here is CASTSRGIYNEQFF. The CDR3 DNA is TGTGCCAGCACCTCTCGGGGGATCTACAATGAGCAGTTCTTC. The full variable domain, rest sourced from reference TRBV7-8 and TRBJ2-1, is GAGVSQSPRYKVAKRGQDVALRCDPISGHVSLFWYQQALGQGPEFLTYFQNEAQLDKSGLPSDRFFAERPEGSVSTLKIQRTQQEDSAVYLCASTSRGIYNEQFFGPGTRLTVL.

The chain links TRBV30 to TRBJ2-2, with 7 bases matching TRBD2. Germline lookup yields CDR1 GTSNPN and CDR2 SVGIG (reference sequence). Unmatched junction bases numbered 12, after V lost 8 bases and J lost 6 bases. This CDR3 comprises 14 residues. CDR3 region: CAAPGAGDAGELFF. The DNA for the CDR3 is TGTGCCGCCCCAGGCGCGGGGGACGCCGGGGAGCTGTTTTTT.

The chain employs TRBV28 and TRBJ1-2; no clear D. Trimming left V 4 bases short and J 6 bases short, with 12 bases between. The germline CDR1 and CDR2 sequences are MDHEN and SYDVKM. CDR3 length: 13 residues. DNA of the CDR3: TGTGCCAGCAGTTATATCCAAGCGCATGGCTACACCTTC. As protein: CASSYIQAHGYTF.

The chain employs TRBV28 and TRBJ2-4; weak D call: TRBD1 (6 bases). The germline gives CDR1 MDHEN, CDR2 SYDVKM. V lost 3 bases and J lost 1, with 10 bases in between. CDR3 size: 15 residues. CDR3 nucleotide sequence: TGTGCCAGCAGTTTCTCGAGGGGGGCCAAAAACATTCAGTACTTC. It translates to CASSFSRGAKNIQYF.

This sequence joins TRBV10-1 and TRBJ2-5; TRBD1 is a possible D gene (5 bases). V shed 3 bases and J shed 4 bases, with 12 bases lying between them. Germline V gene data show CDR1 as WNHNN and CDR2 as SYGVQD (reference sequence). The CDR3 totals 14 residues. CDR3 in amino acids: CASSDGPQGETQYF. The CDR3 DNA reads TGCGCCAGCAGTGATGGGCCCCAGGGAGAGACCCAGTACTTC.

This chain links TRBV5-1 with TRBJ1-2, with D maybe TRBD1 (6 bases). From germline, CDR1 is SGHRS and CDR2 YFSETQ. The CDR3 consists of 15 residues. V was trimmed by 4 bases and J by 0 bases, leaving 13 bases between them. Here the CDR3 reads CASSPDGQPNYGYTF. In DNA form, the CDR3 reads TGCGCCAGCAGCCCCGACGGACAGCCTAACTATGGCTACACCTTC.

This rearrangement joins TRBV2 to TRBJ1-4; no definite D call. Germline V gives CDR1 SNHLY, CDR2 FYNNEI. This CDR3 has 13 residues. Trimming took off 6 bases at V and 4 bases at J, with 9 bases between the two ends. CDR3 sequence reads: CASRGDFNEKLFF. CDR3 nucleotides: TGTGCCAGCAGGGGAGATTTTAATGAAAAACTGTTTTTT.

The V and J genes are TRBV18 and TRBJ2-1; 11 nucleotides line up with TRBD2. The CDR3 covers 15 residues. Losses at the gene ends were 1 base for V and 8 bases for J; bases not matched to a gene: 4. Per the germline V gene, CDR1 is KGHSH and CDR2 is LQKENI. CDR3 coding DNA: TGTGCCAGCTCACCACGACTAGCGGGGTTCGATGAGCAGTTCTTC. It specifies CASSPRLAGFDEQFF.

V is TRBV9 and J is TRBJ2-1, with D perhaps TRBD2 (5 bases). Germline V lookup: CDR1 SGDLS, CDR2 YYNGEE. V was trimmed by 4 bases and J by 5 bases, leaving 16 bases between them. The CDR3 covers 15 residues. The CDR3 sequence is CASSTRGQENNEQFF. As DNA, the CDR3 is TGTGCCAGCAGCACAAGAGGGCAGGAGAACAATGAGCAGTTCTTC.

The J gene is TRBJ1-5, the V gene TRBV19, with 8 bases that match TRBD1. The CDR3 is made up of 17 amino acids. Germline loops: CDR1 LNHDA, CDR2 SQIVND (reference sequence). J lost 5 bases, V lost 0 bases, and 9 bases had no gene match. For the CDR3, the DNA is TGTGCCAGTAGTATAGATCAGGGGGCAGCCTATTATCAGCCCCAGCATTTT. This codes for CASSIDQGAAYYQPQHF.

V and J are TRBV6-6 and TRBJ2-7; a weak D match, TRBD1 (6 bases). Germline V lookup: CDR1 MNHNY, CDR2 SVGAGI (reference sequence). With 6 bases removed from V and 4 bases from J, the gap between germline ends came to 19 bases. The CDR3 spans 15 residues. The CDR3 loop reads CASSTLRTEGYEQYF. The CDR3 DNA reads TGTGCCAGCAGCACTTTGAGGACAGAGGGTTACGAGCAGTACTTC.

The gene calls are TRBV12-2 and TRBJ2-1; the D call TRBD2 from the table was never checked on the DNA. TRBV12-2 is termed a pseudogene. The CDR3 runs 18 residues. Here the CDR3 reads CASPLMSMRMLSYNEQFF. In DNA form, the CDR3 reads TGTGCAAGCCCGCTTATGTCTATGCGGATGCTCTCCTACAATGAGCAGTTCTTC.

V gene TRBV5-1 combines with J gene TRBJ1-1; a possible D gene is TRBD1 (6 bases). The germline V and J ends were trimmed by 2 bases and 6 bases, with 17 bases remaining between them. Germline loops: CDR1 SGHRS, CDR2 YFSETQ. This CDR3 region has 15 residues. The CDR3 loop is CASSLQGIGFSEAFF. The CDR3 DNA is TGCGCCAGCAGCTTACAGGGAATTGGATTCTCTGAAGCTTTCTTT.

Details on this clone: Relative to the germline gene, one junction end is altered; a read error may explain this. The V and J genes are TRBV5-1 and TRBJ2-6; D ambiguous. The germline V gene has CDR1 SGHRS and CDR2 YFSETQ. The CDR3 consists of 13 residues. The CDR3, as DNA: TGCACCAGCAGCCCCCTTACTGCTAACGTCCTGACTTTC. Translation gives CTSSPLTANVLTF.